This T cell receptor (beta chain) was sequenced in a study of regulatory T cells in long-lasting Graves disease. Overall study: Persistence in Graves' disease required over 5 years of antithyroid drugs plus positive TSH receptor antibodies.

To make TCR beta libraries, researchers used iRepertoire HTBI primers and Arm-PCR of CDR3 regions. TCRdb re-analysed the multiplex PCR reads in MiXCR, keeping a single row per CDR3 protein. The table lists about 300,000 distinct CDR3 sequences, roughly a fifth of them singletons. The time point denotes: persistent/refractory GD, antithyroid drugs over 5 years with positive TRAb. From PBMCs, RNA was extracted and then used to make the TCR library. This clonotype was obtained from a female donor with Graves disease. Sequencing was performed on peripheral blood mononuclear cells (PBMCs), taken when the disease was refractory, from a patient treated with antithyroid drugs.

In DNA, the CDR3 is TGTGCCAGCTCACCAGGATCGGAGCACCGGGACGAGCAGTACTTC. This gives the protein CASSPGSEHRDEQYF. This chain connects TRBV18 to TRBJ2-7; D is unresolved. Germline CDR1 reads KGHSH; CDR2 reads LQKENI. V lost 2 bases, J lost 5 bases, and 16 bases lay in between. This CDR3 has 15 residues.